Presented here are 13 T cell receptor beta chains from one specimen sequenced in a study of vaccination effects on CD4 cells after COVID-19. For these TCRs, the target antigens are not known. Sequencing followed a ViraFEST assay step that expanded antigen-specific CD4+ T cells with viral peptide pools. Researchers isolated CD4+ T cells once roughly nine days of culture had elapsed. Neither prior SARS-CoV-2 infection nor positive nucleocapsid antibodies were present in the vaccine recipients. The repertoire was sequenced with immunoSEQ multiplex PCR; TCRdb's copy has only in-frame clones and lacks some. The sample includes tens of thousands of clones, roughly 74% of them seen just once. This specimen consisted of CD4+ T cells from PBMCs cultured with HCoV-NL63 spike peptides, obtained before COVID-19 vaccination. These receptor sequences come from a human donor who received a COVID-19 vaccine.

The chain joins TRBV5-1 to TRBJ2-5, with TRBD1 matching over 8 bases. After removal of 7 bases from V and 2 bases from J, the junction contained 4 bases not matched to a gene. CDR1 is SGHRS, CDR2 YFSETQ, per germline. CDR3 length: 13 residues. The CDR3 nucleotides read TGCGCCAGCTCCCGGACAGGGCAAGAGACCCAGTACTTC. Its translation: CASSRTGQETQYF. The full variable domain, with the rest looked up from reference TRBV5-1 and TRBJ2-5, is KAGVTQTPRYLIKTRGQQVTLSCSPISGHRSVSWYQQTPGQGLQFLFEYFSETQRNKGNFPGRFSGRQFSNSRSEMNVSTLELGDSALYLCASSRTGQETQYFGPGTRLLVL.

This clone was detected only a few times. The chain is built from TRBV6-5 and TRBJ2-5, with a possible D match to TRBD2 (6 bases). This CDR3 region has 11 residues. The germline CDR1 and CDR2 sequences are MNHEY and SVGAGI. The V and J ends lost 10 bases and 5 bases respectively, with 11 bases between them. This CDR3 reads CATRAGETQYF. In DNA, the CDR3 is TGTGCCACCCGGGCGGGGGAGACCCAGTACTTC.

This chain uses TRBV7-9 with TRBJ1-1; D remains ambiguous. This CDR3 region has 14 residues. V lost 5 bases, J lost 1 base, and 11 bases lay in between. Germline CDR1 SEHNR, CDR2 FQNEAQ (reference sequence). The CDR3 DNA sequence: TGTGCCAGCAGCAACAAGATACAGAACACTGAAGCTTTCTTT. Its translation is CASSNKIQNTEAFF.

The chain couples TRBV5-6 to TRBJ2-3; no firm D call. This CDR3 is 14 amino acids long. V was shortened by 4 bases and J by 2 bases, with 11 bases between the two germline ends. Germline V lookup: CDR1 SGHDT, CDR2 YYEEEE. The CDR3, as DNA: TGTGCCAGCAGCCCAACACTTCCCACAGATACGCAGTATTTT. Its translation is CASSPTLPTDTQYF.

CDR3 amino acids: CASSWGSNQPQHF. The CDR3 DNA sequence: TGTGCCAGCAGCTGGGGGAGCAATCAGCCCCAGCATTTT. The V gene is TRBV27, the J gene TRBJ1-5; possible D gene TRBD1, 5 bases. CDR3 length equals 13 residues. Germline V CDR1 and CDR2: MNHEY, SMNVEV (reference sequence). Trimming cost V 6 bases and J 1 base, with 7 bases left between them.

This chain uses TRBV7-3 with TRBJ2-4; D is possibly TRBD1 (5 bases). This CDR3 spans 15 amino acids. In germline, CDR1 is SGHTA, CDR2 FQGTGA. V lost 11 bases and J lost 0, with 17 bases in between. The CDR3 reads CAGADKLLAKNIQYF. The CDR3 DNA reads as TGTGCCGGGGCAGACAAGCTTTTAGCCAAAAACATTCAGTACTTC.

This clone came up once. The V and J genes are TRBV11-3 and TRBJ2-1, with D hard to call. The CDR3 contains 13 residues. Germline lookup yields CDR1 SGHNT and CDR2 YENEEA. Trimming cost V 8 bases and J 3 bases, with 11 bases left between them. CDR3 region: CASSNQLYNEQFF. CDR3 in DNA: TGTGCCAGCTCAAACCAACTCTACAATGAGCAGTTCTTC.

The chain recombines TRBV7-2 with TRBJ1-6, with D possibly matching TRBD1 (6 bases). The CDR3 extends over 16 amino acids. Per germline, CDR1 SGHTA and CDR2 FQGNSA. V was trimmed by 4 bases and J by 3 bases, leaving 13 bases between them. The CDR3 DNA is TGTGCCAGCAGCTGGACAGCTCCTGGCTATAATTCACCCCTCCACTTT. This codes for CASSWTAPGYNSPLHF.

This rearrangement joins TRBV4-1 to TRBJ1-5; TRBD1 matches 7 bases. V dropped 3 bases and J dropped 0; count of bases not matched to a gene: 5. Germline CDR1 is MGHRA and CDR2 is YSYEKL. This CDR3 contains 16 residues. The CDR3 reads CASSQDRDSSNQPQHF. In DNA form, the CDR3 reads TGCGCCAGCAGCCAGGACCGGGACAGTAGCAATCAGCCCCAGCATTTT.

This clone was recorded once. The CDR3 is CASSLRDGGGNTIYF. CDR3 sequence (DNA): TGCGCCAGCAGCCTCCGGGACGGAGGTGGAAACACCATATATTTT. V gene TRBV5-1 combines with J gene TRBJ1-3, with D perhaps matching TRBD1 (5 bases). This CDR3 comprises 15 residues. V was trimmed by 4 bases and J by 3 bases, leaving 14 bases between them. The germline gives CDR1 SGHRS, CDR2 YFSETQ.

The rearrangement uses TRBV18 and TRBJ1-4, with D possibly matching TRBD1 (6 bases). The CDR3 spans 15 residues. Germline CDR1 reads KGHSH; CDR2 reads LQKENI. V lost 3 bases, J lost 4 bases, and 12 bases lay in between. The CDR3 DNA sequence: TGTGCCAGCTCACCTGCAGGGGCCGGTAATGAAAAACTGTTTTTT. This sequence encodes CASSPAGAGNEKLFF.

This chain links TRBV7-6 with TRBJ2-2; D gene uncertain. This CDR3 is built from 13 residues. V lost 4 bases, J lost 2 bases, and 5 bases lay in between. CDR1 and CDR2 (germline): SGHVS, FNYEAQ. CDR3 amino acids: CASSSVNTGELFF. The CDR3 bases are TGTGCCAGCAGCTCGGTCAACACCGGGGAGCTGTTTTTT.

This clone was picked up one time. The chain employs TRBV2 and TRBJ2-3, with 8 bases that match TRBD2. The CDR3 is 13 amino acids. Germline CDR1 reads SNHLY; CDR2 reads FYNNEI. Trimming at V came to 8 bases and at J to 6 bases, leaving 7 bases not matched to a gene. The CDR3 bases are TGTGCCAGCGTCGGGGGGGCTCGCGATACGCAGTATTTT. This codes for CASVGGARDTQYF.